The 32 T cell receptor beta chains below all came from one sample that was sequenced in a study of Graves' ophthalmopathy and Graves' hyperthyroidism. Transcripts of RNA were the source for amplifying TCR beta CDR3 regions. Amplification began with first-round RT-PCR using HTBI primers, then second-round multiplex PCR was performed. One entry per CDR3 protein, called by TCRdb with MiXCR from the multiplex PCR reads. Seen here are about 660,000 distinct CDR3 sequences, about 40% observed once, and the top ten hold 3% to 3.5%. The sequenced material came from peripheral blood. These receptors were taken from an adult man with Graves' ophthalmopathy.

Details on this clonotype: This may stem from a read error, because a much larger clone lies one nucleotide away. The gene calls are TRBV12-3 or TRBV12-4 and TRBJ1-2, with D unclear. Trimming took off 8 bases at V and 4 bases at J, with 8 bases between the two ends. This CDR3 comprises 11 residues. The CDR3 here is CASGRIYGYTF. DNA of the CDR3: TGTGCCAGCGGGAGGATCTATGGCTACACCTTC.

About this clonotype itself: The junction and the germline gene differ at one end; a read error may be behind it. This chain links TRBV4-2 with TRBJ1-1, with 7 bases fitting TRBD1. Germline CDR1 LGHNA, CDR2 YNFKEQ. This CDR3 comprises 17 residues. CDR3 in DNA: TGTGCCAGCAGCCATGAAATAGACAGGGCCGAGAACACTGAAGCTTCCTTT. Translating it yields CASSHEIDRAENTEASF.

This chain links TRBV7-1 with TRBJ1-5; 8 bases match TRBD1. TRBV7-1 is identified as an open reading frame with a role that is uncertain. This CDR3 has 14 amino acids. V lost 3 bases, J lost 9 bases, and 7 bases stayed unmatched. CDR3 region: CASSSRTGRWPQHF. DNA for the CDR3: TGTGCCAGCAGCTCGAGGACAGGGAGATGGCCCCAGCATTTT.

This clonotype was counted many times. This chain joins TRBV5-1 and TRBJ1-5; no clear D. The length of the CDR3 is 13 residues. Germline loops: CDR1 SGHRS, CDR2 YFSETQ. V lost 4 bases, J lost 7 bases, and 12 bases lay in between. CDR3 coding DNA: TGCGCCAGCAGCCGCCGTTTGTCACAGCCCCAGCATTTT. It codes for CASSRRLSQPQHF.

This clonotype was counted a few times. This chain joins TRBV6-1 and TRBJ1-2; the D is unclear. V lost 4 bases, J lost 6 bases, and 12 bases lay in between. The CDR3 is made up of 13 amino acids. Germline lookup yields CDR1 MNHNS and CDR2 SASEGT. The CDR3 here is CASSVIRTDGYTF. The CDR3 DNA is TGTGCCAGCAGTGTAATCAGGACGGATGGCTACACCTTC.

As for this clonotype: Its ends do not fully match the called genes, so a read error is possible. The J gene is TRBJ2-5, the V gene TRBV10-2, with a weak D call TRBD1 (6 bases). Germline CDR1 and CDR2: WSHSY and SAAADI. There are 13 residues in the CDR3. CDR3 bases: TGCGCCAGCAATCACAGGGTCCGAGAGACCCAGCACTTC. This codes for CASNHRVRETQHF.

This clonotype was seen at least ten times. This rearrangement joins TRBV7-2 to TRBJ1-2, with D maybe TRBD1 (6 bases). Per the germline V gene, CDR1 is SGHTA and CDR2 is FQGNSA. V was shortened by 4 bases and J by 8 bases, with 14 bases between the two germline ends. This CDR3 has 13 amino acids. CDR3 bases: TGTGCCAGCAGCTCGAGGGGGGCGGGAGGCTACACCTTC. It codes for CASSSRGAGGYTF.

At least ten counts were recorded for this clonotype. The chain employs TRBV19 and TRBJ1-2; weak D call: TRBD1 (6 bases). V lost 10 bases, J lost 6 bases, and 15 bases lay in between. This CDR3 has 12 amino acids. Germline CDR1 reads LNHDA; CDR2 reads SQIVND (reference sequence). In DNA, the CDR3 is TGTGCCATTAAGACAGGTCTGCATGGCTACACCTTC. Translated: CAIKTGLHGYTF. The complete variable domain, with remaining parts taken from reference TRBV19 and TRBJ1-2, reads DGGITQSPKYLFRKEGQNVTLSCEQNLNHDAMYWYRQDPGQGLRLIYYSQIVNDFQKGDIAEGYSVSREKKESFPLTVTSAQKNPTAFYLCAIKTGLHGYTFGSGTRLTVV.

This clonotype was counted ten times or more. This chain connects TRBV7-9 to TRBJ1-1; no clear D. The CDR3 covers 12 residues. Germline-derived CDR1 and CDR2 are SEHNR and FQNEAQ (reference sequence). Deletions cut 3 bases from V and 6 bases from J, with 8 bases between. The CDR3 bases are TGTGCCAGCAGCTTGTATGGGTCTGAAGCTTTCTTT. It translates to CASSLYGSEAFF. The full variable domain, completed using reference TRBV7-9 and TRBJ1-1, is DTGVSQNPRHKITKRGQNVTFRCDPISEHNRLYWYRQTLGQGPEFLTYFQNEAQLEKSRLLSDRFSAERPKGSFSTLEIQRTEQGDSAMYLCASSLYGSEAFFGQGTRLTVV.

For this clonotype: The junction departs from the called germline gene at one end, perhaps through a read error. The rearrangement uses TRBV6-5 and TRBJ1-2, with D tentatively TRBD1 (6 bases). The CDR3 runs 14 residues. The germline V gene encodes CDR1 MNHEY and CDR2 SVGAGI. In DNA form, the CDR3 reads TGTGCCGGCAGTCGGACCCAGGGGACCTATGGCTACACCTTC. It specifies CAGSRTQGTYGYTF.

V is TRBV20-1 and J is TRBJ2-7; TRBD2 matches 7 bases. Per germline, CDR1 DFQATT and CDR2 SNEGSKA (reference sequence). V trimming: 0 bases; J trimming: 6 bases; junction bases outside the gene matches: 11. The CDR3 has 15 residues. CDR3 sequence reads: CSARDLGGEHGEQYF. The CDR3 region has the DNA TGCAGTGCTAGAGATCTGGGGGGGGAACATGGCGAGCAGTACTTC.

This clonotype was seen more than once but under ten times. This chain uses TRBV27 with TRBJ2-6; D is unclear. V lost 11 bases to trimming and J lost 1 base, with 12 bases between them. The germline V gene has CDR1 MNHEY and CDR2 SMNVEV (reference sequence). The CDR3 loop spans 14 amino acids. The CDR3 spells CASRTFSGANVLTF. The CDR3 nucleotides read TGTGCCTCTCGGACGTTTTCTGGGGCCAACGTCCTGACTTTC.

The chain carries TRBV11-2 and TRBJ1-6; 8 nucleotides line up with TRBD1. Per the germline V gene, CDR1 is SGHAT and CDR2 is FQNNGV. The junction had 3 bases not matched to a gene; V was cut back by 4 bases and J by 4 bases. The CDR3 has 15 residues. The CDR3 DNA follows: TGTGCCAGCAGCTCGAACAGGGGGTATAATTCACCCCTCCACTTT. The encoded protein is CASSSNRGYNSPLHF.

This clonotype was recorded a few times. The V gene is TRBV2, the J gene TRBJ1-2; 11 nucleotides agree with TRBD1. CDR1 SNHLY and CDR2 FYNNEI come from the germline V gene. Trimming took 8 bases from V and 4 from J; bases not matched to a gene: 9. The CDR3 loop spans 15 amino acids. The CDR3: CASRGGDRGTYGYTF. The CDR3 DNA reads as TGTGCCAGCCGGGGGGGGGACAGGGGGACCTATGGCTACACCTTC.

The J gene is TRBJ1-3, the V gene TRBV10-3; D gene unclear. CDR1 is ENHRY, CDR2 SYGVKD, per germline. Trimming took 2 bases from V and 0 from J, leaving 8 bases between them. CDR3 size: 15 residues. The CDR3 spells CAISEGGNSGNTIYF. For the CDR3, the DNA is TGTGCCATCAGTGAGGGCGGAAACTCTGGAAACACCATATATTTT.

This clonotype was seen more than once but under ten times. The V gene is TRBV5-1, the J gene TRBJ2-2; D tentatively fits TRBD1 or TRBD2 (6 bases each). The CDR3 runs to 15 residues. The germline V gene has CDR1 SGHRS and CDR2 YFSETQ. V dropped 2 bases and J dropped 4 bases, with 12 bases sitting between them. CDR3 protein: CASSLRSGATGELFF. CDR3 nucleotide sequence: TGCGCCAGCAGCTTAAGGTCGGGGGCCACCGGGGAGCTGTTTTTT.

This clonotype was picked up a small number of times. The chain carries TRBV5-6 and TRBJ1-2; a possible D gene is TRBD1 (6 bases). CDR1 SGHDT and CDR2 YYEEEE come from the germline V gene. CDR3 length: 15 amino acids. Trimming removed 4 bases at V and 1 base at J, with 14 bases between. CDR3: CASSPAGGRNYGYTF. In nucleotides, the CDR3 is TGTGCCAGCAGCCCCGCTGGGGGGCGTAACTATGGCTACACCTTC.

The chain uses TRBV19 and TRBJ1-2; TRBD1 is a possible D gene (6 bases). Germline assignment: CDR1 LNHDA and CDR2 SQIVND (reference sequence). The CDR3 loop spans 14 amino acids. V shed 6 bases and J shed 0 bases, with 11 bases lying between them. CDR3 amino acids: CASRSKGANYGYTF. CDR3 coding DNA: TGTGCCAGTAGGAGTAAGGGGGCTAACTATGGCTACACCTTC.

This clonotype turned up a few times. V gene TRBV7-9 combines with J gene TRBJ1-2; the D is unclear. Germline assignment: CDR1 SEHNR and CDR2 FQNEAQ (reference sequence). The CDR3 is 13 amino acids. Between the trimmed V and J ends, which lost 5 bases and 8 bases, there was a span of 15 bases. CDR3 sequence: CASSQDAGVGYTF. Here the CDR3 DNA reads TGTGCCAGCAGCCAAGATGCCGGGGTCGGCTACACCTTC. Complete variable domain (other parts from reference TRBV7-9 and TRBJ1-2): DTGVSQNPRHKITKRGQNVTFRCDPISEHNRLYWYRQTLGQGPEFLTYFQNEAQLEKSRLLSDRFSAERPKGSFSTLEIQRTEQGDSAMYLCASSQDAGVGYTFGSGTRLTVV.

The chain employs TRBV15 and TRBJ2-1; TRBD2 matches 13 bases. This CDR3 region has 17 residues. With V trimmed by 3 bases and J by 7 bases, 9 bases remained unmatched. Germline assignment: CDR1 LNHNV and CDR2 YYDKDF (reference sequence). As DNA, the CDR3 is TGTGCCACCAGCAGGGATCCTGGACTAGCGGGGGTAAATGAGCAGTTCTTC. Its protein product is CATSRDPGLAGVNEQFF.

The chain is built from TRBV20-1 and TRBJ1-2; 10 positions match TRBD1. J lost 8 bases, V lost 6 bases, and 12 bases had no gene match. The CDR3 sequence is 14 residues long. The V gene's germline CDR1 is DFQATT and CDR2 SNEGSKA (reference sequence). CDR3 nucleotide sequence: TGCAGTGCCATCGGGACGACAGGGGGCCTCGGCTACACCTTC. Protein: CSAIGTTGGLGYTF.

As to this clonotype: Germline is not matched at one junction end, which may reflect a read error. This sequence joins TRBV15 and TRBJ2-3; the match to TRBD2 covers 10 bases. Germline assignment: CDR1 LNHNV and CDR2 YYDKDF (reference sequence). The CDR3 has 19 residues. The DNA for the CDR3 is TGTGCCACCAGCAGAGGCACCCCGGCTAGCGGGAGCCCATCACGTGGGTGGGATTTT. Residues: CATSRGTPASGSPSRGWDF.

CDR3 nucleotides: TGTGCCAGCAGCTTAGAGCCCCTTAGGCGAGGAAGACAAGAGACCCAGTACTTC. Translated, it gives CASSLEPLRRGRQETQYF. The chain uses TRBV11-2 and TRBJ2-5; D unclear. The germline V gene has CDR1 SGHAT and CDR2 FQNNGV. The CDR3 covers 18 residues. Trimming took off 0 bases at V and 2 bases at J, with 19 bases between the two ends.

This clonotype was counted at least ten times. DNA of the CDR3: TGTGCCAGCAGTGAACAGAACTATAGCAATCAGCCCCAGCATTTT. This gives the protein CASSEQNYSNQPQHF. This rearrangement joins TRBV2 to TRBJ1-5; D is unclear. Trimming pared 2 bases from V and 0 bases from J, leaving 8 bases between. This CDR3 region has 15 residues. The V gene's germline CDR1 is SNHLY and CDR2 FYNNEI.

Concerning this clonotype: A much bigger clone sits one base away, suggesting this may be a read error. The CDR3 loop is CASKGQGKETQYF. For the CDR3, the DNA is TGTGCCAGCAAGGGACAGGGGAAGGAGACCCAGTACTTC. The rearrangement joins TRBV2 to TRBJ2-5; 10 bases map to TRBD1. Trimming removed 7 bases from V and 5 bases from J; junction bases left unmatched: 4. CDR1 and CDR2 (germline): SNHLY, FYNNEI. The length of the CDR3 is 13 residues.

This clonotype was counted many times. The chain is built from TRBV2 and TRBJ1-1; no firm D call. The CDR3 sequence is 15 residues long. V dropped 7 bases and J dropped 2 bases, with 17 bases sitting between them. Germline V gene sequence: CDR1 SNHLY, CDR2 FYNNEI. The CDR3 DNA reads TGTGCCAGCACAGGAGATAGGACCGAAAACACTGAAGCTTTCTTT. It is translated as CASTGDRTENTEAFF.

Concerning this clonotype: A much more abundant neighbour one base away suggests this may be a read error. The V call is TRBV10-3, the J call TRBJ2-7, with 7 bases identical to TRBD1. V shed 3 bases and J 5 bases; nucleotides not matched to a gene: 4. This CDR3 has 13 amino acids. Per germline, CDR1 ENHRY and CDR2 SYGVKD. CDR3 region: CAISEQGHNEQYF. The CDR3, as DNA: TGTGCCATCAGTGAACAGGGGCATAACGAGCAGTACTTC.

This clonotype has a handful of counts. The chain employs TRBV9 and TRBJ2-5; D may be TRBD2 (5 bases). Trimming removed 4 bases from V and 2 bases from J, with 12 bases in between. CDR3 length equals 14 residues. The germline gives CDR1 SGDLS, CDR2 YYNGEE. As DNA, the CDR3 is TGTGCCAGCAGCCCGACGACTACTCAAGAGACCCAGTACTTC. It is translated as CASSPTTTQETQYF.

Written as DNA, the CDR3 is TGTGCCAGCAGTGGGGGTAGCGGGGAAACCTACGAGCAGTACTTC. It encodes CASSGGSGETYEQYF. This chain uses TRBV2 with TRBJ2-7; 8 bases are shared with TRBD2. This CDR3 is 15 amino acids long. Germline lookup yields CDR1 SNHLY and CDR2 FYNNEI. Trimming cost V 4 bases and J 2 bases; bases outside gene matches: 7.

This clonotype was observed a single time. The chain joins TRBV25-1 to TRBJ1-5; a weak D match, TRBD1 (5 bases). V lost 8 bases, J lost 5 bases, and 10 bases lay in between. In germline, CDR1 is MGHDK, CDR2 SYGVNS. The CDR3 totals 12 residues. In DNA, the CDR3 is TGTGCCAGCGACGGGGGGGATCAGCCCCAGCATTTT. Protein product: CASDGGDQPQHF.

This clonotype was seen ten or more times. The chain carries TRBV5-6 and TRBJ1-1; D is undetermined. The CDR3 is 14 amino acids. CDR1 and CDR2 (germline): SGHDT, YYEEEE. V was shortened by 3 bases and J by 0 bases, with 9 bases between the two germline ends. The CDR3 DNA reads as TGTGCCAGCAGCTGGACGGTTCTGAACACTGAAGCTTTCTTT. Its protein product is CASSWTVLNTEAFF. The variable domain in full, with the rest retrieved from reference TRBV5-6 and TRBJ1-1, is DAGVTQSPTHLIKTRGQQVTLRCSPKSGHDTVSWYQQALGQGPQFIFQYYEEEERQRGNFPDRFSGHQFPNYSSELNVNALLLGDSALYLCASSWTVLNTEAFFGQGTRLTVV.

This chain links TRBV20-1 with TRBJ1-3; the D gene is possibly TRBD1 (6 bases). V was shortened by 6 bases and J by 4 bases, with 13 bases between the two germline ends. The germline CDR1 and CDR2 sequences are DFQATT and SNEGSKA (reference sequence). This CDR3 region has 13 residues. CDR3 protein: CSANRAQGNTIYF. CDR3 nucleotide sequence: TGCAGTGCCAACAGGGCGCAAGGAAACACCATATATTTT.